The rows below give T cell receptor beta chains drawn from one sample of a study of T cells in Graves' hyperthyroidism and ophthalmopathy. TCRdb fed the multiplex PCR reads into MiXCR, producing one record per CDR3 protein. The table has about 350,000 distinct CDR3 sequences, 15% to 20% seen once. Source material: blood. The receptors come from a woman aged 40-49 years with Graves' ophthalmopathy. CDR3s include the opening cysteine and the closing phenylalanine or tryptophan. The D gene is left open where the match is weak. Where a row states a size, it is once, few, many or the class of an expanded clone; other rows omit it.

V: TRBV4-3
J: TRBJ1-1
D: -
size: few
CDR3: CASSREHRANTEAFF
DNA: TGCGCCAGCAGCCGAGAGCACAGGGCGAACACTGAAGCTTTCTTT

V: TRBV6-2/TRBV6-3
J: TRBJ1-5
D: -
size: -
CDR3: CASSHTQQGAYQPQHF
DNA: TGTGCCAGCAGCCATACCCAACAGGGAGCATATCAGCCCCAGCATTTT

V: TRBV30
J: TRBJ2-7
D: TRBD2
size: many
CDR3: CAWSMTGGSSEQYF
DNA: TGTGCCTGGAGTATGACGGGAGGATCCTCCGAGCAGTACTTC

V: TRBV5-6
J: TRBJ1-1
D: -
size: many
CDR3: CASSYGGEPWNTEAFF
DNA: TGTGCCAGCAGCTATGGTGGGGAGCCATGGAACACTGAAGCTTTCTTT

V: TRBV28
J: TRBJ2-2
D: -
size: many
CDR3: CASSLSLGYTGELFF
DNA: TGTGCCAGCAGTCTCTCCCTTGGGTACACCGGGGAGCTGTTTTTT

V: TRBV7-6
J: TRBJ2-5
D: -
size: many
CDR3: CASSQWETQYF
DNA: TGTGCCAGCAGCCAATGGGAGACCCAGTACTTC

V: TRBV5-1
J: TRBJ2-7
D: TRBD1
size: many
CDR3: CASGPDRGLREQYF
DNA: TGCGCCAGCGGCCCGGACAGGGGGCTTCGGGAGCAGTACTTC

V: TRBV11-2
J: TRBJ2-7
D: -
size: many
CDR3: CASSPRGEGGHEQYF
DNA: TGTGCCAGCAGCCCGAGGGGGGAGGGCGGCCACGAGCAGTACTTC

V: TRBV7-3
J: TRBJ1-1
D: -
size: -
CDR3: CASSQTRGGTEAFF
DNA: TGTGCCAGCAGCCAGACGAGGGGTGGCACTGAAGCTTTCTTT

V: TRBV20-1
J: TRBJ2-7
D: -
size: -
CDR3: CSASLSDWPYEQYF
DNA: TGCAGTGCTAGTCTTTCTGACTGGCCCTACGAGCAGTACTTC

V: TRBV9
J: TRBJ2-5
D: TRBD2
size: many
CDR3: CASSRTRMETQYF
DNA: TGTGCCAGCAGCAGGACTAGGATGGAGACCCAGTACTTC

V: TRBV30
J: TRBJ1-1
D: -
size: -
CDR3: CAWTRPMNTEAFF
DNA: TGTGCCTGGACCCGGCCCATGAACACTGAAGCTTTCTTT

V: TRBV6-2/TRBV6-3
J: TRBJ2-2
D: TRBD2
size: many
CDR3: CASSPRELNTGELFF
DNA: TGTGCCAGCAGTCCGCGGGAGCTTAACACCGGGGAGCTGTTTTTT

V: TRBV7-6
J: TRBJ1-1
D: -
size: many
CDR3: CASSLDQGYMNTEAFF
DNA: TGTGCCAGCAGCTTAGATCAGGGATACATGAACACTGAAGCTTTCTTT

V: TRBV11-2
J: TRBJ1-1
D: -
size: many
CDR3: CASSSTDLNTEAFF
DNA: TGTGCCAGCAGTTCAACAGACTTGAACACTGAAGCTTTCTTT

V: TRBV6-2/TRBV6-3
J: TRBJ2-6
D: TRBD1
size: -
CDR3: CASRGWDSQPSGANVLTF
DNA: TGTGCCAGCAGAGGTTGGGACAGCCAACCCTCTGGGGCCAACGTCCTGACTTTC

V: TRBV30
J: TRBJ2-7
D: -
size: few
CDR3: CAWSVAYEQYF
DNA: TGTGCCTGGAGCGTAGCCTACGAGCAGTACTTC